The 27 T cell receptor beta chains reported below all come from one sample, sequenced in a study of cytomegalovirus exposure and HLA in healthy donors. Primers included in the PCR were 60 Vbeta and 13 Jbeta primers. Method: immunoSEQ multiplex PCR; TCRdb's copy keeps in-frame clones and lacks some. The top ten clones hold 1% to 1.5% of a sample with over 200,000 clones, over 75% of them seen once. Sequencing input: PBMCs. These receptors all stem from a human donor in good health.

The CDR3 DNA reads as TGTGCCAGCAGCTTAGTAGCGGGGGGCGCCGAAGCTTTCTTT. The encoded protein is CASSLVAGGAEAFF. The chain links TRBV7-8 to TRBJ1-1; possible D gene TRBD1, 6 bases. V lost 1 base, J lost 8 bases, and 14 bases lay in between. Germline V gene sequence: CDR1 SGHVS, CDR2 FQNEAQ. This CDR3 contains 14 residues.

The chain couples TRBV7-3 to TRBJ1-1; 7 bases line up with TRBD1. Germline CDR1 SGHTA, CDR2 FQGTGA. J lost 1 base, V lost 5 bases, and 7 bases had no gene match. The CDR3 is 15 residues long. The CDR3 DNA reads as TGTGCCAGCAGCCCAGGCGGACAGGCGAACACTGAAGCTTTCTTT. Translating gives CASSPGGQANTEAFF.

This clone has a handful of counts. V is TRBV19 and J is TRBJ2-5; 7 nucleotides align to TRBD1. With V trimmed by 7 bases and J by 5 bases, 13 bases remained unmatched. From germline, CDR1 is LNHDA and CDR2 SQIVND (reference sequence). CDR3 length: 15 residues. The DNA of the CDR3 is TGTGCCAGTAAAAGTATACAGGGGTATGGGGAGACCCAGTACTTC. Encoded protein: CASKSIQGYGETQYF.

V is TRBV5-1 and J is TRBJ2-7; 10 bases align to TRBD2. CDR1 SGHRS and CDR2 YFSETQ come from the germline V gene. CDR3 length equals 17 residues. Trimming took 0 bases from V and 7 from J; bases not matched to a gene: 13. The CDR3 sequence is CASSLAGLASGRYEQYF. The CDR3 DNA is TGCGCCAGCAGCTTGGCCGGGCTGGCTAGCGGGAGATATGAGCAGTACTTC.

V is TRBV6-5 and J is TRBJ1-2; D gene ambiguous. The CDR3 consists of 13 residues. Germline V lookup: CDR1 MNHEY, CDR2 SVGAGI. V lost 3 bases, J lost 6 bases, and 11 bases lay in between. The CDR3 is CASSYGPSHGYTF. The DNA for the CDR3 is TGTGCCAGCAGTTATGGGCCTTCGCATGGCTACACCTTC.

This chain connects TRBV7-6 to TRBJ2-1, with 10 bases matching TRBD2. V trimming: 1 base; J trimming: 4 bases; junction bases outside the gene matches: 1. Germline V gene data show CDR1 as SGHVS and CDR2 as FNYEAQ. This CDR3 region has 15 residues. The CDR3 is CASSLGTSGYNEQFF. CDR3 nucleotides: TGTGCCAGCAGCTTAGGGACTAGCGGTTACAATGAGCAGTTCTTC. Using reference TRBV7-6 and TRBJ2-1 for the parts outside the CDR3, the full variable domain is GAGVSQSPRYKVTKRGQDVALRCDPISGHVSLYWYRQALGQGPEFLTYFNYEAQQDKSGLPNDRFSAERPEGSISTLTIQRTEQRDSAMYRCASSLGTSGYNEQFFGPGTRLTVL.

The chain links TRBV5-1 to TRBJ2-7; 7 bases match TRBD1. The CDR3 covers 14 residues. V lost 1 base and J lost 2; bases outside the gene matches: 3. Germline V gene lookup returns CDR1 SGHRS and CDR2 YFSETQ. CDR3 DNA: TGCGCCAGCAGCTTGCTACAGGGGCCCTACGAGCAGTACTTC. This gives the protein CASSLLQGPYEQYF.

The genes are TRBV2 and TRBJ1-5, with TRBD1 matching 7 bases. Trimming took 6 bases from V and 6 from J; bases not matched to a gene: 5. The CDR3 is 13 residues long. Germline values: CDR1 SNHLY, CDR2 FYNNEI. DNA for the CDR3: TGTGCCAGCAGCGACAGGGAAGGTCAGCCCCAGCATTTT. This translates into CASSDREGQPQHF.

This chain uses TRBV29-1 with TRBJ2-1; 7 nucleotides agree with TRBD1. After removal of 7 bases from V and 4 bases from J, the junction contained 4 bases not matched to a gene. Germline CDR1 is SQVTM and CDR2 is ANQGSEA. The CDR3 is made up of 12 amino acids. The CDR3 DNA reads as TGCAGCGGTGGGACAGTTTACAATGAGCAGTTCTTC. Translated: CSGGTVYNEQFF.

The chain uses TRBV19 and TRBJ2-1; 11 positions agree with TRBD2. The CDR3 length is 17 residues. The J segment lost 5 bases and the V segment lost 2 bases, leaving 8 bases of the junction unmatched. Germline V gene lookup returns CDR1 LNHDA and CDR2 SQIVND (reference sequence). This chain's CDR3 is CASSISSGRYTHNEQFF. The CDR3 DNA reads as TGTGCCAGTAGTATATCTAGCGGGAGGTATACTCACAATGAGCAGTTCTTC.

V usage is TRBV6-1 and J usage is TRBJ1-5, with 7 bases lining up with TRBD1. Looked up from germline, CDR1 is MNHNS and CDR2 is SASEGT. V was clipped by 2 bases and J by 0 bases; unmatched bases: 4. The CDR3 has 16 amino acids. CDR3 bases: TGTGCCAGCAGTGAAAGATGGACAGGTAGCAATCAGCCCCAGCATTTT. It codes for CASSERWTGSNQPQHF.

The chain has TRBV7-2 and TRBJ2-3; TRBD2 matches 9 bases. This CDR3 has 14 amino acids. CDR1 and CDR2 from the germline V gene are SGHTA and FQGNSA. Trimming cost V 6 bases and J 1 base; bases outside gene matches: 2. The chain's CDR3 is CASSWTSGTDTQYF. The CDR3 DNA reads TGTGCCAGCAGTTGGACTAGCGGCACAGATACGCAGTATTTT. Together with reference TRBV7-2 and TRBJ2-3, the CDR3 gives the full variable domain: GAGVSQSPSNKVTEKGKDVELRCDPISGHTALYWYRQSLGQGLEFLIYFQGNSAPDKSGLPSDRFSAERTGGSVSTLTIQRTQQEDSAVYLCASSWTSGTDTQYFGPGTRLTVL.

V gene TRBV7-3 combines with J gene TRBJ2-1; maybe TRBD2 (6 bases). Deletions cut 2 bases from V and 8 bases from J, with 10 bases between. The CDR3 is made up of 13 amino acids. Per the germline V gene, CDR1 is SGHTA and CDR2 is FQGTGA. The CDR3 region has the DNA TGTGCCAGCAGCTTAGCGGGGTTGGATGAGCAGTTCTTC. It specifies CASSLAGLDEQFF. Based on the CDR3 plus reference TRBV7-3 and TRBJ2-1, the full variable domain is GAGVSQTPSNKVTEKGKYVELRCDPISGHTALYWYRQSLGQGPEFLIYFQGTGAADDSGLPNDRFFAVRPEGSVSTLKIQRTERGDSAVYLCASSLAGLDEQFFGPGTRLTVL.

The rearrangement joins TRBV6-6 to TRBJ1-1; 9 positions agree with TRBD1. The J segment lost 3 bases and the V segment lost 7 bases, leaving 9 bases of the junction unmatched. There are 15 residues in the CDR3. CDR1 and CDR2 (germline): MNHNY, SVGAGI (reference sequence). In DNA form, the CDR3 reads TGTGCCAGCACCCAACAGGGGGCCGGGTACACTGAAGCTTTCTTT. It is translated as CASTQQGAGYTEAFF.

This rearrangement joins TRBV7-2 to TRBJ2-5, with 15 bases matching TRBD2. The junction had 5 bases not matched to a gene; V was cut back by 5 bases and J by 4 bases. Germline V gene lookup returns CDR1 SGHTA and CDR2 FQGNSA. The CDR3 covers 16 residues. The CDR3 sequence: CASSMGLAGGVETQYF. As DNA, the CDR3 is TGTGCCAGCAGCATGGGACTAGCGGGAGGAGTAGAGACCCAGTACTTC.

The chain carries TRBV25-1 and TRBJ2-2, with 9 bases that match TRBD1. The CDR3 extends over 16 amino acids. The V segment lost 6 bases and the J segment 7 bases; nucleotides outside the gene matches: 12. Per germline, CDR1 MGHDK and CDR2 SYGVNS. CDR3 amino acids: CASRPSGTGTVGELFF. DNA for the CDR3: TGTGCCAGCAGACCCTCCGGGACAGGGACGGTCGGGGAGCTGTTTTTT.

The rearrangement joins TRBV28 to TRBJ1-2, with TRBD1 as a possible D gene (5 bases). CDR3 length: 15 amino acids. Trimming removed 4 bases at V and 5 bases at J, with 17 bases between. Germline CDR1 and CDR2: MDHEN and SYDVKM. CDR3: CASSSSGWGVYGYTF. Here the CDR3 DNA reads TGTGCCAGCAGTTCCTCGGGATGGGGGGTTTATGGCTACACCTTC.

The chain has TRBV6-6 and TRBJ1-2, with 8 nucleotides matching TRBD1. Germline CDR1 MNHNY, CDR2 SVGAGI (reference sequence). The CDR3 length is 12 residues. Trimming took 8 bases from V and 7 from J; bases not matched to a gene: 6. Here the CDR3 DNA reads TGTGCCAGCGGAGCAGGGGGCGGTGGCTACACCTTC. Its translation: CASGAGGGGYTF.

This CDR3 is CASSVDPGGAFGELFF. The CDR3 DNA reads as TGTGCCAGCAGCGTAGATCCGGGGGGCGCGTTCGGGGAGCTGTTTTTT. The chain combines TRBV9 with TRBJ2-2; D is possibly TRBD2 (7 bases). The V gene lost 0 bases and the J gene lost 7 bases, with 16 bases spanning the gap. CDR3 size: 16 residues. The germline V gene encodes CDR1 SGDLS and CDR2 YYNGEE.

The gene calls are TRBV5-1 and TRBJ2-5; 8 bases agree with TRBD1. CDR1 SGHRS and CDR2 YFSETQ come from the germline V gene. This CDR3 comprises 16 residues. The junction had 11 bases not matched to a gene; V was cut back by 4 bases and J by 3 bases. DNA for the CDR3: TGCGCCAGCAGCCGTAACGGACAGGGAACCGAAGAGACCCAGTACTTC. Residues: CASSRNGQGTEETQYF.

The V call is TRBV5-1, the J call TRBJ2-7; 8 bases are a match to TRBD2. Germline V gene sequence: CDR1 SGHRS, CDR2 YFSETQ. CDR3 size: 14 residues. V shed 1 base, J shed 7 bases, and the junction held 7 bases outside the gene matches. CDR3 residues: CASSLIGLAYEQYF. The CDR3 DNA sequence: TGCGCCAGCAGCTTGATCGGACTAGCTTATGAGCAGTACTTC. The full variable domain, completed using reference TRBV5-1 and TRBJ2-7, is KAGVTQTPRYLIKTRGQQVTLSCSPISGHRSVSWYQQTPGQGLQFLFEYFSETQRNKGNFPGRFSGRQFSNSRSEMNVSTLELGDSALYLCASSLIGLAYEQYFGPGTRLTVT.

The chain couples TRBV28 to TRBJ1-5; maybe TRBD1 (5 bases). The V and J ends lost 6 bases and 8 bases respectively, with 11 bases between them. This CDR3 contains 12 residues. Per the germline V gene, CDR1 is MDHEN and CDR2 is SYDVKM. The CDR3 sequence: CASRQALEPQHF. The CDR3 coding sequence is TGTGCCAGCAGACAGGCTCTGGAGCCCCAGCATTTT.

This sequence joins TRBV10-3 and TRBJ2-2; TRBD2 aligns across 11 bases. The CDR3 runs to 16 residues. Trimming at V came to 4 bases and at J to 3 bases, leaving 4 bases not matched to a gene. Germline V lookup: CDR1 ENHRY, CDR2 SYGVKD. CDR3 in DNA: TGTGCCATCAGTGCCGGGACTAGCGGTGACACCGGGGAGCTGTTTTTT. This gives the protein CAISAGTSGDTGELFF.

The chain has TRBV6-6 and TRBJ2-2, with 7 bases matching TRBD1. Germline values: CDR1 MNHNY, CDR2 SVGAGI (reference sequence). V was pared by 6 bases and J by 7 bases, with 8 bases of the junction left unmatched. The CDR3 extends over 14 amino acids. Written as DNA, the CDR3 is TGTGCCAGCAGACCACAGGGGTATGGCGGGGAGCTGTTTTTT. This translates into CASRPQGYGGELFF.

The rearrangement uses TRBV30 and TRBJ2-5, with a possible D match to TRBD1 (6 bases). V was pared by 5 bases and J by 2 bases, with 15 bases between. CDR1 and CDR2 from the germline V gene are GTSNPN and SVGIG (reference sequence). This CDR3 region has 14 residues. CDR3: CAWQGTGSQETQYF. Written as DNA, the CDR3 is TGTGCCTGGCAAGGAACAGGGAGTCAAGAGACCCAGTACTTC.

This chain joins TRBV5-1 and TRBJ1-4; possible D gene TRBD1, 5 bases. Germline V gene data show CDR1 as SGHRS and CDR2 as YFSETQ. The CDR3 loop spans 16 amino acids. The ends were cut back, 0 bases at V and 4 bases at J, with 13 bases in the middle. In DNA form, the CDR3 reads TGCGCCAGCAGCTTGGCCGGGGGGTTGGGTAATGAAAAACTGTTTTTT. This encodes CASSLAGGLGNEKLFF.

J is TRBJ1-1 and V is TRBV27, with a tentative D call TRBD1 (5 bases). The CDR3 is 13 residues long. Looked up from germline, CDR1 is MNHEY and CDR2 is SMNVEV (reference sequence). With 4 bases removed from V and 1 base from J, the gap between germline ends came to 7 bases. In nucleotides, the CDR3 is TGTGCCAGCAGTTATCAGGGGAACACTGAAGCTTTCTTT. Translated: CASSYQGNTEAFF.